This note documents a single T cell receptor (beta chain) sequence. Antigen specificity is unknown. This sample was taken from a study of CD8+CD57+ T cells in acquired aplastic anemia. Turning to the study itself: The study obtained an average of roughly 3 ug of DNA from sorted CD4+ and CD8+ cells.

The CDR3 has 11 residues. V gave up 6 bases and J gave up 6 bases, with 11 bases separating them. Germline loops: CDR1 DFQATT, CDR2 SNEGSKA (reference sequence). Findings of the study overall: Patients and controls shared 25 to 30 CD8+ CDR3 sequences, which appeared highly expressed in patients and within their immunodominant clones.

Investigators profiled TCR beta VDJ and CDR3 from genomic DNA template. TCRdb called the reads again in MiXCR, with one record for every CDR3 protein. The sample lists approximately 300,000 distinct CDR3 sequences, roughly 53% seen once, with 1.3% in the top ten. Individuals selected for sequencing had exhibited CD8+CD57+ cell expansion on flow cytometry. The enrolled patients all had severe acquired aplastic anemia. Patients were untreated when blood was sampled. This receptor was taken from a human donor with aplastic anemia. The sequencing input was sorted CD4+, CD8+, or CD8+CD57+ T cells (not recorded which) from PBMCs. The genes are TRBV20-1 and TRBJ1-2, with no clear D. CDR3 sequence reads: CSAKPRHGYTF. CDR3 in DNA: TGCAGTGCCAAACCACGACATGGCTACACCTTC.